These 8 T cell receptor beta chains came from one sample sequenced in a study of cytomegalovirus exposure and HLA in healthy donors. In the PCR, 60 Vbeta and 13 Jbeta primers were used. Profiling relied on immunoSEQ multiplex PCR, and the TCRdb table lists in-frame clones only, not all of them. In the table there are 90,000 to 100,000 clones, around 9.6% of which are singletons. Specimen: PBMCs. All receptors derive from a man aged 45-65 years in good health and CMV-seropositive.

The chain uses TRBV18 and TRBJ1-1; D gene ambiguous. The CDR3 spans 12 residues. V lost 3 bases, J lost 7 bases, and 9 bases lay in between. Per germline, CDR1 KGHSH and CDR2 LQKENI. The CDR3 reads CASSPLEGEAFF. CDR3 in DNA: TGTGCCAGCTCACCCCTGGAGGGTGAAGCTTTCTTT.

The chain is built from TRBV10-3 and TRBJ1-1; D possibly corresponds to TRBD1 (6 bases). CDR3 length: 17 residues. The V gene's germline CDR1 is ENHRY and CDR2 SYGVKD. Between the trimmed V and J ends, which lost 4 bases and 1 base, there was a span of 19 bases. For the CDR3, the DNA is TGTGCCATCAGTGGGGGTAAAGCAGGGGAACCGAACACTGAAGCTTTCTTT. It translates to CAISGGKAGEPNTEAFF.

Only a few counts were recorded for this clone. The chain carries TRBV4-3 and TRBJ1-1; D not certain. The germline V gene has CDR1 LGHNA and CDR2 YSLEER. This CDR3 contains 14 residues. The ends were cut back, 0 bases at V and 5 bases at J, with 10 bases in the middle. In DNA, the CDR3 is TGCGCCAGCAGCCAAGATTCGAGGGTTACTGAAGCTTTCTTT. Residues: CASSQDSRVTEAFF.

This clone showed up many times. The chain employs TRBV7-9 and TRBJ2-1; 9 positions match TRBD2. The CDR3 length is 18 residues. CDR1 is SEHNR and CDR2 is FQNEAQ in the germline V gene (reference sequence). J lost 4 bases, V lost 2 bases, and 12 bases had no gene match. Written as DNA, the CDR3 is TGTGCCAGCAGCTTAAAGGTGAGGGTAGCGGGAGTGTACAATGAGCAGTTCTTC. Translated: CASSLKVRVAGVYNEQFF.

The sample holds a few counts of this clone. The chain couples TRBV6-5 to TRBJ2-3; 7 bases map to TRBD2. J gave up 4 bases and V 8 bases, and 6 bases lay outside the gene matches. The CDR3 length is 13 residues. CDR1 MNHEY and CDR2 SVGAGI come from the germline V gene. The CDR3 region is CASRGSGADTQYF. The CDR3 coding sequence is TGTGCCAGCCGGGGGAGCGGGGCAGATACGCAGTATTTT.

The chain carries TRBV5-1 and TRBJ1-6; D unclear. The CDR3 runs 16 residues. Per the germline V gene, CDR1 is SGHRS and CDR2 is YFSETQ. The V end lost 1 base, the J end lost 7 bases, and 15 bases lay between the germline ends. The CDR3 spells CASSLSNEQKNSPLHF. As DNA, the CDR3 is TGCGCCAGCAGCTTGTCGAATGAACAGAAGAATTCACCCCTCCACTTT.

The chain recombines TRBV27 with TRBJ1-1; 9 bases agree with TRBD1. CDR3 length equals 14 residues. Losses at the gene ends were 6 bases for V and 8 bases for J; bases not matched to a gene: 10. The germline V gene encodes CDR1 MNHEY and CDR2 SMNVEV (reference sequence). The CDR3 bases are TGTGCCAGCAGACCACGGACAGGGGTGAAAGAAGCTTTCTTT. Its protein product is CASRPRTGVKEAFF.

A few counts support this clone. The chain couples TRBV28 to TRBJ2-5; D is undetermined. V was shortened by 6 bases and J by 5 bases, with 13 bases between the two germline ends. This CDR3 is 13 amino acids long. Germline assignment: CDR1 MDHEN and CDR2 SYDVKM. The CDR3 bases are TGTGCCAGCAGCTTAGGAGCTCTGGAGACCCAGTACTTC. Translation: CASSLGALETQYF.